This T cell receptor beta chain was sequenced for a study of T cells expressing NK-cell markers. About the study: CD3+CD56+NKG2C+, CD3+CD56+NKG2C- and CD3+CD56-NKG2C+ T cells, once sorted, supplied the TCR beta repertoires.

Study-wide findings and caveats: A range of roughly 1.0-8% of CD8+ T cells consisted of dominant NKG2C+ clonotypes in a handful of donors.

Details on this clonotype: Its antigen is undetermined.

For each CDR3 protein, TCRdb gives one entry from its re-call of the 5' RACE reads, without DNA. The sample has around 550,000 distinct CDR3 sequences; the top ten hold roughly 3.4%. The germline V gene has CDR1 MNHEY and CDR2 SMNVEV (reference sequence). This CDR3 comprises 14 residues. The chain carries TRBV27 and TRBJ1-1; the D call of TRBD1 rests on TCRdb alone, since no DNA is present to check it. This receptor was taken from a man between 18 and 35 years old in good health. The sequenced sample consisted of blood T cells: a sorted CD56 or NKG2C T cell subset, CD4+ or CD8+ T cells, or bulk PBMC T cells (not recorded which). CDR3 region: CASTETGGNTEAFF.